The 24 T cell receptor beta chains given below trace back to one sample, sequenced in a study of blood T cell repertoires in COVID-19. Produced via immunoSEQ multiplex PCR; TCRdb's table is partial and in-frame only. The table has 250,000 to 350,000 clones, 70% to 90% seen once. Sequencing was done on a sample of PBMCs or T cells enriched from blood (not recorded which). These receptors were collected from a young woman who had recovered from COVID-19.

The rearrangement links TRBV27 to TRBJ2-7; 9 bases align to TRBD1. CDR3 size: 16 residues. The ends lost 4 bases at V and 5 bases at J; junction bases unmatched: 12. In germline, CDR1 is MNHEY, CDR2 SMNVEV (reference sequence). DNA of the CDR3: TGTGCCAGCAGTTCATCCACCGGGACAGGGCTTAACGAGCAGTACTTC. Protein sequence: CASSSSTGTGLNEQYF.

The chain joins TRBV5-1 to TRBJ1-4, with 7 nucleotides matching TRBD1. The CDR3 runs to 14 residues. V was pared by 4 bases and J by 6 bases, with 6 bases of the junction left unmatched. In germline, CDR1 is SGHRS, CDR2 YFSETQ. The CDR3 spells CASSRGRRDEKLFF. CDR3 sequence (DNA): TGCGCCAGCAGCAGGGGGCGCCGTGATGAAAAACTGTTTTTT.

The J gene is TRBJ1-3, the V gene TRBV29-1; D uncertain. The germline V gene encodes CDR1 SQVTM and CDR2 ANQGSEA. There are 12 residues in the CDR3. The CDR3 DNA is TGCGGGTGGGCCGGCTCTGGAAACACCATATATTTT. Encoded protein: CGWAGSGNTIYF.

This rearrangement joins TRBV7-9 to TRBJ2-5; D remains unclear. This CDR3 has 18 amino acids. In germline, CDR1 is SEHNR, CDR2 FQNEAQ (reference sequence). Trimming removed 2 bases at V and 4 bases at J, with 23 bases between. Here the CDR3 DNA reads TGTGCCAGCAGCTTACGGGTTGTCGAGCGCGAGGCCAGAGAGACCCAGTACTTC. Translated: CASSLRVVEREARETQYF.

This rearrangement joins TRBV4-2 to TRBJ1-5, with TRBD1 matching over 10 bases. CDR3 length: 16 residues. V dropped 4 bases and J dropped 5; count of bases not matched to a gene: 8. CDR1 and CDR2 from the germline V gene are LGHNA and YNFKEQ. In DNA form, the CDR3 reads TGTGCCAGCAGCCCCCATGGGACAGGGGAGGATCAGCCCCAGCATTTT. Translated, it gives CASSPHGTGEDQPQHF.

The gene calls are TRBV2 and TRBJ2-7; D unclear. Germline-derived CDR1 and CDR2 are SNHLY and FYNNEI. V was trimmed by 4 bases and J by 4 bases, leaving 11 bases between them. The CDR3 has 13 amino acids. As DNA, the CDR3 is TGTGCCAGCAGTGCCCTCGTCGGTTACGAGCAGTACTTC. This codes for CASSALVGYEQYF.

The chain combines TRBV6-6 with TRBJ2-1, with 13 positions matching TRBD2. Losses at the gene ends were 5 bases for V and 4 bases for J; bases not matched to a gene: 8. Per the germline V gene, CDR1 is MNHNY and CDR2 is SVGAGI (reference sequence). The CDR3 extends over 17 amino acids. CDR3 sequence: CASSPGTSGVFYNEQFF. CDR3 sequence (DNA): TGTGCCAGCAGTCCGGGGACTAGCGGGGTATTTTACAATGAGCAGTTCTTC.

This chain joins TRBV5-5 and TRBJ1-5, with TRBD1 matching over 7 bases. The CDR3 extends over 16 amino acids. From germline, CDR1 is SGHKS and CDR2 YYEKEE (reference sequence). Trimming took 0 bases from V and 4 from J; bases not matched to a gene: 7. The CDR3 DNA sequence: TGTGCCAGCAGCTTGGATAAGGGGGCGCGGAATCAGCCCCAGCATTTT. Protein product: CASSLDKGARNQPQHF.

The CDR3 is CASSLQREGPLHF. Here the CDR3 DNA reads TGTGCCAGCAGCTTACAACGGGAGGGGCCCCTCCACTTT. This chain connects TRBV7-2 to TRBJ1-6; D is perhaps TRBD1 (5 bases). The CDR3 runs 13 residues. Germline CDR1 is SGHTA and CDR2 is FQGNSA. Trimming shortened V by 2 bases and J by 13 bases, and 12 bases separated the two germline ends. The full variable domain, completed using reference TRBV7-2 and TRBJ1-6, is GAGVSQSPSNKVTEKGKDVELRCDPISGHTALYWYRQSLGQGLEFLIYFQGNSAPDKSGLPSDRFSAERTGGSVSTLTIQRTQQEDSAVYLCASSLQREGPLHFGNGTRLTVT.

The CDR3 reads CASSLTAPPYEQYF. Here the CDR3 DNA reads TGTGCCAGCAGCTTAACGGCCCCCCCCTACGAGCAGTACTTC. The V call is TRBV7-3, the J call TRBJ2-7; no definite D call. The germline V gene encodes CDR1 SGHTA and CDR2 FQGTGA. Trimming cost V 0 bases and J 2 bases, with 8 bases left between them. This CDR3 contains 14 residues.

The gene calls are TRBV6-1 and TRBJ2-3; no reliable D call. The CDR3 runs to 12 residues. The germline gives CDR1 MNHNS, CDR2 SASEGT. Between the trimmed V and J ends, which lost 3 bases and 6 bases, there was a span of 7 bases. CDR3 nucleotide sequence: TGTGCCAGCAGTGAGTCGTTGGATACGCAGTATTTT. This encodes CASSESLDTQYF.

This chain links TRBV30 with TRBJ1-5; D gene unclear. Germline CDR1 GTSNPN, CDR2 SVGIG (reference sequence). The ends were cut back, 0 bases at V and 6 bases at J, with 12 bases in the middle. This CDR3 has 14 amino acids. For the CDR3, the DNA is TGTGCCTGGAGTGTACACGGGTTAGCTCAGCCCCAGCATTTT. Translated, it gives CAWSVHGLAQPQHF.

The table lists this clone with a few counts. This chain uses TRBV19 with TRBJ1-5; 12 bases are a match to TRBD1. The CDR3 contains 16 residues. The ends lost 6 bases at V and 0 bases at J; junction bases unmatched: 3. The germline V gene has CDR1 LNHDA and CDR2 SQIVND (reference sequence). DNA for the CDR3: TGTGCCAGTAGAGGGACAGGGGGCCTTAGCAATCAGCCCCAGCATTTT. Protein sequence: CASRGTGGLSNQPQHF.

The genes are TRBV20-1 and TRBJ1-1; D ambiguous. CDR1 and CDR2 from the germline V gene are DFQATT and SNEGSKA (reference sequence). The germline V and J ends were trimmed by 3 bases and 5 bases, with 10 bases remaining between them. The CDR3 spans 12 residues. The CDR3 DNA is TGCAGTGCTAGTATCGGCAGGACTGAAGCTTTCTTT. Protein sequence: CSASIGRTEAFF.

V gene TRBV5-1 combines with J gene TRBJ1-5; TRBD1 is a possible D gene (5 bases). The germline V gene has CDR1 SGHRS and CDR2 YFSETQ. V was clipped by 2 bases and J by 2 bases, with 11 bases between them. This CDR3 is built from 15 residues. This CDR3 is CASSFTGGGNQPQHF. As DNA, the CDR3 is TGCGCCAGCAGCTTTACCGGGGGAGGCAATCAGCCCCAGCATTTT.

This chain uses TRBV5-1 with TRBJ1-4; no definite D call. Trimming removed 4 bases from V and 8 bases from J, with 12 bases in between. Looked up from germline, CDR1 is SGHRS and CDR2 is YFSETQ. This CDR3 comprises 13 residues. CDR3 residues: CASSPDWREKLFF. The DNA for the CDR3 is TGCGCCAGCAGCCCCGATTGGAGGGAAAAACTGTTTTTT.

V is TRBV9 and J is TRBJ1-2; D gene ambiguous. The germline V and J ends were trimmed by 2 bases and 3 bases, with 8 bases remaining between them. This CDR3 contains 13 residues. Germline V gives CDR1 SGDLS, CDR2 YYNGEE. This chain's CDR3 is CASSVTEDYGYTF. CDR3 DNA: TGTGCCAGCAGCGTCACGGAGGACTATGGCTACACCTTC. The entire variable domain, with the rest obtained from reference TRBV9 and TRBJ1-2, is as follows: DSGVTQTPKHLITATGQRVTLRCSPRSGDLSVYWYQQSLDQGLQFLIQYYNGEERAKGNILERFSAQQFPDLHSELNLSSLELGDSALYFCASSVTEDYGYTFGSGTRLTVV.

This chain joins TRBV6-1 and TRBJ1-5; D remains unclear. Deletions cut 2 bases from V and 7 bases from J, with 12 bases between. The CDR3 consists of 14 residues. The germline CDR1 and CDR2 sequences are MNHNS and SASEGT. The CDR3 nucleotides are TGTGCCAGCAGTGAAAGTCGGGATTGGCAGCCCCAGCATTTT. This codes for CASSESRDWQPQHF.

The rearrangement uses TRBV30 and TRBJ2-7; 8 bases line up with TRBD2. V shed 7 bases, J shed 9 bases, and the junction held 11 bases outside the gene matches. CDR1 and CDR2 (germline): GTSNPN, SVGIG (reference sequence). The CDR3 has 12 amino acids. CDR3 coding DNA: TGTGCCTACCGGGGGGCGGGGGGCACGCAGTACTTC. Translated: CAYRGAGGTQYF.

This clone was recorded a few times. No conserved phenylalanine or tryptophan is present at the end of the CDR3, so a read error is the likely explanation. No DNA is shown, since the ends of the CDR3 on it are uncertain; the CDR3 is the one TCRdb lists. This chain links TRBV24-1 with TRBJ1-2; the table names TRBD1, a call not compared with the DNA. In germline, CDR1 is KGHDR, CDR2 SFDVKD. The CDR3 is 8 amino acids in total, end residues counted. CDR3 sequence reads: CATSGTEG.

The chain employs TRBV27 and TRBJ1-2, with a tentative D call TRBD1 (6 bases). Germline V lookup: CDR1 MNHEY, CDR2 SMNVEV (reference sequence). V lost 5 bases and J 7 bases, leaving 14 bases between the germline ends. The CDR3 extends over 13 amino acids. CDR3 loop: CASSLNQGIGYTF. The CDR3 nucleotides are TGTGCCAGCAGTCTCAATCAGGGGATTGGCTACACCTTC.

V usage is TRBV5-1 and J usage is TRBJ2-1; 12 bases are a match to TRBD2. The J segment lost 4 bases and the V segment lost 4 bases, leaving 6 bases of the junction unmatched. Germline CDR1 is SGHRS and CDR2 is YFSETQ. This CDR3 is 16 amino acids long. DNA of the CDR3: TGCGCCAGCAGCATTCCACTAGCGGGGGGATACAATGAGCAGTTCTTC. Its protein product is CASSIPLAGGYNEQFF.

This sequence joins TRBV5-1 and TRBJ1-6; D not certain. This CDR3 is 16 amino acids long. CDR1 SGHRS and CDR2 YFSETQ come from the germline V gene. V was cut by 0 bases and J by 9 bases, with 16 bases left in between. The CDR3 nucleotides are TGCGCCAGCAGCTTGGACCGGCGGAATATAGGTTCACCCCTCCACTTT. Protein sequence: CASSLDRRNIGSPLHF.

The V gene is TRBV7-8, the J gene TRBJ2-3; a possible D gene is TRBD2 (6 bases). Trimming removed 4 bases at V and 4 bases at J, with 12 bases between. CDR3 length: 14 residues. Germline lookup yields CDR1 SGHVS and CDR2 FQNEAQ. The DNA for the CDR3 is TGTGCCAGCAGCTACCTAGCGTCTGCAGATACGCAGTATTTT. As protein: CASSYLASADTQYF.